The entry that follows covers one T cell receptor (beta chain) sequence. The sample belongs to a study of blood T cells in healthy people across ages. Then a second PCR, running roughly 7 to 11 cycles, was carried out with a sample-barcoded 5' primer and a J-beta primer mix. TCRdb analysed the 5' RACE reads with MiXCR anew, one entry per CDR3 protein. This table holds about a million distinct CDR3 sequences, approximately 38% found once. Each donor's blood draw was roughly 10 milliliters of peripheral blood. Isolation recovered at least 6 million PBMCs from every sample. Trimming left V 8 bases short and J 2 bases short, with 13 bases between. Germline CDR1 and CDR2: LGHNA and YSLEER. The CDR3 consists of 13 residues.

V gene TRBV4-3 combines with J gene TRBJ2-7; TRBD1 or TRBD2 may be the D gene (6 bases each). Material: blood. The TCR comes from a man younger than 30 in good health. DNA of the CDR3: TGCGCCAGCTCTGGGGGGCTAGCCTACGAGCAGTACTTC. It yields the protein CASSGGLAYEQYF.